One sample yielded the 9 T cell receptor beta chains listed below, sequenced in a study of breast tumors, draining lymph nodes, adjacent tissues. TCRdb called the multiplex PCR reads again in MiXCR, with one record for every CDR3 protein. The sample lists about 230,000 distinct CDR3 sequences; approximately 29% were seen once. Axillary draining lymph nodes of breast cancer patients supplied the node samples. What was sequenced was axillary lymph node tissue. Every receptor here comes from a female donor with breast cancer. Some clones in this sample may be carry-over from other donors' samples.

This clonotype was counted ten times or more. The rearrangement joins TRBV20-1 to TRBJ2-1, with a weak D call TRBD2 (5 bases). Trimming cost V 1 base and J 8 bases, with 18 bases left between them. The CDR3 has 15 residues. Germline CDR1 reads DFQATT; CDR2 reads SNEGSKA (reference sequence). The CDR3 region has the DNA TGCAGTGCTAGAGTACTAGGCCTGAACGGGGATGAGCAGTTCTTC. Encoded protein: CSARVLGLNGDEQFF.

This clonotype was seen at least ten times. The V call is TRBV18, the J call TRBJ2-2, with 8 bases aligning to TRBD1. Looked up from germline, CDR1 is KGHSH and CDR2 is LQKENI. V shed 5 bases and J 7 bases; nucleotides not matched to a gene: 6. This CDR3 has 14 residues. The CDR3 sequence is CASSSDRAVGELFF. The CDR3 region has the DNA TGTGCCAGCTCATCGGACAGGGCCGTCGGGGAGCTGTTTTTT.

Many counts were recorded for this clonotype. The chain links TRBV5-1 to TRBJ2-5; 7 bases agree with TRBD1. The ends lost 2 bases at V and 8 bases at J; junction bases unmatched: 9. CDR3 length: 14 residues. Germline V gives CDR1 SGHRS, CDR2 YFSETQ. The DNA of the CDR3 is TGCGCCAGCAGCTTCGACAGGGAAGTAGACACCCAGTACTTC. Translated, it gives CASSFDREVDTQYF.

This clonotype was counted ten times or more. This chain uses TRBV19 with TRBJ1-3, with D tentatively TRBD1 (6 bases). Deletions cut 7 bases from V and 3 bases from J, with 22 bases between. Germline V gene lookup returns CDR1 LNHDA and CDR2 SQIVND (reference sequence). This CDR3 contains 17 residues. The CDR3 is CASTPLVWGAGGNTIYF. The DNA of the CDR3 is TGTGCCAGTACCCCCCTAGTGTGGGGGGCAGGTGGAAACACCATATATTTT.

This clonotype was detected many times. The chain recombines TRBV20-1 with TRBJ2-1; 7 bases map to TRBD2. J was trimmed by 1 base and V by 4 bases; bases with no gene match: 7. Germline V gene sequence: CDR1 DFQATT, CDR2 SNEGSKA (reference sequence). This CDR3 is 15 amino acids long. The CDR3 loop is CSATRGEASYNEQFF. In DNA, the CDR3 is TGCAGTGCTACCCGGGGGGAAGCTTCCTACAATGAGCAGTTCTTC.

Many counts were recorded for this clonotype. V gene TRBV5-1 combines with J gene TRBJ2-3; TRBD2 matches 7 bases. Germline assignment: CDR1 SGHRS and CDR2 YFSETQ. Trimming took 5 bases from V and 0 from J; bases not matched to a gene: 3. This CDR3 comprises 14 residues. The chain's CDR3 is CASRGLNSTDTQYF. CDR3 nucleotides: TGCGCCAGCAGGGGACTAAATAGCACAGATACGCAGTATTTT. The full variable domain, its missing parts supplied by reference TRBV5-1 and TRBJ2-3, is KAGVTQTPRYLIKTRGQQVTLSCSPISGHRSVSWYQQTPGQGLQFLFEYFSETQRNKGNFPGRFSGRQFSNSRSEMNVSTLELGDSALYLCASRGLNSTDTQYFGPGTRLTVL.

This clonotype was picked up many times. This sequence joins TRBV19 and TRBJ2-7; D call uncertain. The CDR3 loop spans 13 amino acids. Germline CDR1 is LNHDA and CDR2 is SQIVND (reference sequence). Trimming pared 10 bases from V and 2 bases from J, leaving 15 bases between. CDR3 residues: CATLSTAAYEQYF. In DNA form, the CDR3 reads TGTGCCACCCTTTCGACGGCCGCCTACGAGCAGTACTTC.

This clonotype came up many times. CDR3: CAISASPGYEQYF. The CDR3 region has the DNA TGTGCCATCAGTGCCAGTCCTGGCTACGAGCAGTACTTC. The chain uses TRBV10-3 and TRBJ2-7, with D hard to call. The CDR3 totals 13 residues. CDR1 and CDR2 (germline): ENHRY, SYGVKD. V was pared by 4 bases and J by 3 bases, with 10 bases between.

This clonotype was detected ten times or more. V and J are TRBV6-5 and TRBJ2-7, with a tentative D call TRBD2 (5 bases). CDR1 MNHEY and CDR2 SVGAGI come from the germline V gene. V lost 6 bases, J lost 2 bases, and 17 bases lay in between. The length of the CDR3 is 15 residues. In DNA form, the CDR3 reads TGTGCCAGCAGCGCCTACGAGGGTAAAACCTACGAGCAGTACTTC. Translation gives CASSAYEGKTYEQYF.